This TCR beta chain was documented in a study of low-dose radiotherapy and immunotherapy resistance in tumors. Study-wide background: Participants in Cohort 2 were given 1 Gy per fraction every two weeks, for 13 Gy over 26 weeks.

The time point was: before trial treatment. All eligible patients presented with advanced solid tumors that contained no tumor-infiltrating lymphocytes. CDR3 length equals 12 residues. V was cut by 2 bases and J by 6 bases, with 7 bases left in between. CDR1 and CDR2 (germline): ENHRY, SYGVKD. This clonotype was seen a few times. Priming of first-strand cDNA relied on TRAV- and TRBV-specific primers (covering alpha and beta chains). For amplifying TCRs, the PCR ran for about 20 cycles with Phusion, which was used together with a constant-region primer and the adapter on the V primers. Via MiXCR, TCRdb re-called the reads, giving one row per CDR3 protein. The sample has over 55,000 distinct CDR3 sequences, 30% to 40% seen once.

The chain joins TRBV10-3 to TRBJ1-2; D might be TRBD1 (6 bases). The sequence was obtained from a female donor with ovarian cancer. This specimen consisted of PBMCs, obtained before treatment. The CDR3 sequence is CAISEQGNGYTF. DNA for the CDR3: TGTGCCATCAGTGAGCAGGGGAATGGCTACACCTTC.